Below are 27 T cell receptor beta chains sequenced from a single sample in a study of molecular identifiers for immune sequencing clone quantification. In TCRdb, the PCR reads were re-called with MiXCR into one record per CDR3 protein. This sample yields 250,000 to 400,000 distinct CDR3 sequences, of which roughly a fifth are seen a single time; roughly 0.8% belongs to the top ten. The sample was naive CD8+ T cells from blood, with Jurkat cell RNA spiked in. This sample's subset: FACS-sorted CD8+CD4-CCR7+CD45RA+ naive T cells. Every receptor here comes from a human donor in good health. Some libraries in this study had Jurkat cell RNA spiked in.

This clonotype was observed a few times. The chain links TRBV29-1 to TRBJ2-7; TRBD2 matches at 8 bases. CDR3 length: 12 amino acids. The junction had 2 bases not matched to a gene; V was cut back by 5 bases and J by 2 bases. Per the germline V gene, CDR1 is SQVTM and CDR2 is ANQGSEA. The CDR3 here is CSVTSGPYEQYF. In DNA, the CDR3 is TGCAGCGTTACTAGCGGACCCTACGAGCAGTACTTC.

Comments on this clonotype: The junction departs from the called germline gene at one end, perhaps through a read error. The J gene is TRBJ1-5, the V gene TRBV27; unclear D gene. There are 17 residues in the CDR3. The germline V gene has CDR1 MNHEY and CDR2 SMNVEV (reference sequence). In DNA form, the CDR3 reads TGTGCCAGCAGTTCAAGTTCTCCCTATTATAGCGATCAGCCCCAGCATTTT. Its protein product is CASSSSSPYYSDQPQHF.

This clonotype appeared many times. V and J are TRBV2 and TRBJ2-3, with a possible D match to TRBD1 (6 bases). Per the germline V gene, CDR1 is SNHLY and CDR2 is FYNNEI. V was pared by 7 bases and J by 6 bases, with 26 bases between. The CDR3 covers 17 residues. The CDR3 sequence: CASIPGPPQGLGDTQYF. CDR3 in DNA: TGTGCCAGCATCCCCGGTCCCCCACAGGGATTGGGGGATACGCAGTATTTT.

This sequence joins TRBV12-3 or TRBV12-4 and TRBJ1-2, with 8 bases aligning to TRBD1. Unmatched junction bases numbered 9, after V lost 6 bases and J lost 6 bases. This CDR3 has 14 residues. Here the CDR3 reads CASSPTGGEDGYTF. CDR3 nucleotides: TGTGCCAGCAGCCCTACAGGGGGGGAGGATGGCTACACCTTC.

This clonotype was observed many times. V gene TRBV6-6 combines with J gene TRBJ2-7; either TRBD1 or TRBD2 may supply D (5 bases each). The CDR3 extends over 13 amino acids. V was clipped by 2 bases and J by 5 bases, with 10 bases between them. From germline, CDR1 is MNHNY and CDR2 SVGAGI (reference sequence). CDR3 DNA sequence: TGTGCCAGCAGTTACGGGGGACCGAACGAGCAGTACTTC. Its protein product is CASSYGGPNEQYF.

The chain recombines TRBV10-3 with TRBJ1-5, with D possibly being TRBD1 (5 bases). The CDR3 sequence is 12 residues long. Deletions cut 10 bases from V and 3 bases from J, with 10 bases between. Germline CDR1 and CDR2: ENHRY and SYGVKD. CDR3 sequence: CASRTPNQPQHF. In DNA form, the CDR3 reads TGTGCCAGCCGGACACCCAATCAGCCCCAGCATTTT.

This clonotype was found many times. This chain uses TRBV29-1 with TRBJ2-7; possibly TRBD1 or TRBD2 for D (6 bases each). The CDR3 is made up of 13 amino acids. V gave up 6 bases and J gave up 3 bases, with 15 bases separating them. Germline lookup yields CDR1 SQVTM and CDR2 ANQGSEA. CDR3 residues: CSVSWGAVYEQYF. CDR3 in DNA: TGCAGCGTCTCCTGGGGGGCGGTCTACGAGCAGTACTTC.

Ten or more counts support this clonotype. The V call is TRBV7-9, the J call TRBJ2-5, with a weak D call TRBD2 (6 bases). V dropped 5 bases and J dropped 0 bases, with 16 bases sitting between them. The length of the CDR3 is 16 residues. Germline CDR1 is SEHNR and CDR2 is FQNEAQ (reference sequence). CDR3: CASSPGRGGYQETQYF. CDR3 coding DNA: TGTGCCAGCAGCCCGGGACGGGGAGGTTACCAAGAGACCCAGTACTTC.

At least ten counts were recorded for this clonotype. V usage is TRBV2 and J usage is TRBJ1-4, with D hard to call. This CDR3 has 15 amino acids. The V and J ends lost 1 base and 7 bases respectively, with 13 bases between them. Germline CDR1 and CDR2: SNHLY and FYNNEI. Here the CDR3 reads CASSEGALTAEKLFF. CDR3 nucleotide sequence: TGTGCCAGCAGTGAAGGGGCCCTCACCGCTGAAAAACTGTTTTTT.

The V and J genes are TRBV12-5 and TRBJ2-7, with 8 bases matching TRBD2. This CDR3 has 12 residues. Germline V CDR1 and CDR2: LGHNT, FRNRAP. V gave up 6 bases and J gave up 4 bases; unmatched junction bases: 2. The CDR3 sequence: CASGRGDYEQYF. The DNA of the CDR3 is TGTGCTAGTGGGCGGGGGGATTACGAGCAGTACTTC.

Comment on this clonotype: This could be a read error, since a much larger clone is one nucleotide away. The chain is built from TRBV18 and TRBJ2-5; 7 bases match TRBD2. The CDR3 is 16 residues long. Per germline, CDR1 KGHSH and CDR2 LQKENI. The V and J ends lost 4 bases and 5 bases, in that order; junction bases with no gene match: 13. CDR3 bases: TGTGCCAGCTCACAATATAAGCGGGACGGGGAGGAGACCCAGTACTTC. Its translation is CASSQYKRDGEETQYF.

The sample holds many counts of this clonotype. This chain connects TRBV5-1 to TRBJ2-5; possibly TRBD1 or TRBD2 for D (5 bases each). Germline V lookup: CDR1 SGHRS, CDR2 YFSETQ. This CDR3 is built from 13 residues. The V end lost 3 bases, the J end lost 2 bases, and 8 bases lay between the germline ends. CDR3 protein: CASSWGRQETQYF. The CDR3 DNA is TGCGCCAGCAGCTGGGGACGGCAAGAGACCCAGTACTTC.

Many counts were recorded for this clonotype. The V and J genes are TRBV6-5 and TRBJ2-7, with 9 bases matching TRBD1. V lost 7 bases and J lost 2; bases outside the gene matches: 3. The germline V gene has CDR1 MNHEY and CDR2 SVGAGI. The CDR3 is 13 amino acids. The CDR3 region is CASKDRGAYEQYF. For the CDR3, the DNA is TGTGCCAGCAAGGACAGGGGCGCCTACGAGCAGTACTTC.

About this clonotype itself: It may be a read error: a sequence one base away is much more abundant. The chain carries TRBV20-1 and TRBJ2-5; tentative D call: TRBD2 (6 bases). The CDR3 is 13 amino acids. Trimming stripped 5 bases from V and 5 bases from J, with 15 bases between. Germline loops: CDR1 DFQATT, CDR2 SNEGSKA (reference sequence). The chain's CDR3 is CSARDSGVETQYF. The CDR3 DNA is TGCAGTGCTCGGGACTCGGGGGTTGAGACCCAGTACTTC.

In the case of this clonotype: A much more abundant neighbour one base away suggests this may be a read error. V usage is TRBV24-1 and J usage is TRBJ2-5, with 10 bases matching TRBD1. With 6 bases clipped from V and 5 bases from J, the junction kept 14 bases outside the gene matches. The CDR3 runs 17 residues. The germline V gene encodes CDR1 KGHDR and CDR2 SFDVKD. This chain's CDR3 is CATSLRPGQGSGETQYF. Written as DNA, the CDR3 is TGTGCCACCAGTTTAAGACCGGGACAGGGGAGCGGTGAGACCCAGTACTTC.

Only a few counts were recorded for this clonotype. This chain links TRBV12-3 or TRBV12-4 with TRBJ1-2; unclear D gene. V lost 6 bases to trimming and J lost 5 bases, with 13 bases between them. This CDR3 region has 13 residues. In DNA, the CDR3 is TGTGCCAGCAGCCCGACGGCGGAATATGGCTACACCTTC. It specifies CASSPTAEYGYTF.

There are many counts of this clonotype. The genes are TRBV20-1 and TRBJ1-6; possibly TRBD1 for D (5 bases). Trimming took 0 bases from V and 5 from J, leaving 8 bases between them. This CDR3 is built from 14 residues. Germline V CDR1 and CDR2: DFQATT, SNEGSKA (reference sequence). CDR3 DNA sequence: TGCAGTGCTAGAGAGGTAGGGGATAATTCACCCCTCCACTTT. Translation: CSAREVGDNSPLHF.

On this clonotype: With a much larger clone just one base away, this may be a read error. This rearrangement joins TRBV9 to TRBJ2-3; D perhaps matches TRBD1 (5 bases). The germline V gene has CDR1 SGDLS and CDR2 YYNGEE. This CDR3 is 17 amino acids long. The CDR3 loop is CASSVATQGFITDTQCF. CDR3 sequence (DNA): TGTGCCAGCAGCGTAGCTACTCAGGGATTTATCACAGATACGCAGTGTTTT.

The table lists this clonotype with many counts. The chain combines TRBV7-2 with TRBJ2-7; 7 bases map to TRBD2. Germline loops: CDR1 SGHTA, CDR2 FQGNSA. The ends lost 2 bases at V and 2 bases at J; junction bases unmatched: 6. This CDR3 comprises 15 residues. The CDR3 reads CASSLRTSAPYEQYF. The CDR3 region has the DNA TGTGCCAGCAGCTTAAGGACTAGTGCGCCCTACGAGCAGTACTTC. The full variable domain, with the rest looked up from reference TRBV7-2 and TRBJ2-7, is GAGVSQSPSNKVTEKGKDVELRCDPISGHTALYWYRQSLGQGLEFLIYFQGNSAPDKSGLPSDRFSAERTGGSVSTLTIQRTQQEDSAVYLCASSLRTSAPYEQYFGPGTRLTVT.

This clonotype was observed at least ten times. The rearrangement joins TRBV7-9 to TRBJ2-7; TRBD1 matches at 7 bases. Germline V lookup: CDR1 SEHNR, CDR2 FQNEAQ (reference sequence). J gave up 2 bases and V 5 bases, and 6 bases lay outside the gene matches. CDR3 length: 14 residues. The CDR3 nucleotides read TGTGCCAGCAGCGCCCGGGACAGAACCTACGAGCAGTACTTC. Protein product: CASSARDRTYEQYF.

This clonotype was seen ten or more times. The CDR3 coding sequence is TGCGCCAGCAGCCAATGGGGGACAGGGTCGGACGAGCAGTACTTC. Translated: CASSQWGTGSDEQYF. The V call is TRBV4-3, the J call TRBJ2-7, with TRBD1 matching 9 bases. J lost 5 bases, V lost 2 bases, and 7 bases had no gene match. The CDR3 is 15 residues long. The V gene's germline CDR1 is LGHNA and CDR2 YSLEER.

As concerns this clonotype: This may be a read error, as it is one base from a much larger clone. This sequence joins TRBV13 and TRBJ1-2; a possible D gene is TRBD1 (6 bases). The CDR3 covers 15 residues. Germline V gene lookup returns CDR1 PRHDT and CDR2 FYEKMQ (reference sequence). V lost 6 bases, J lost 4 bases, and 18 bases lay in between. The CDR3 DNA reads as TGTGCCAGCAGGGGGCTGGAGGGAGGGGGCTATGGCTACACCTTC. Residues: CASRGLEGGGYGYTF.

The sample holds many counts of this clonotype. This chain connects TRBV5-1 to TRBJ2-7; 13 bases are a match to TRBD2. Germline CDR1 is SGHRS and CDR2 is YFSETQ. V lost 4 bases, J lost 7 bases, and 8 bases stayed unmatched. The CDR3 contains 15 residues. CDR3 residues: CASSRGLAGAQEQYF. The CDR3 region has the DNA TGCGCCAGCAGCCGCGGACTAGCGGGAGCACAAGAGCAGTACTTC.

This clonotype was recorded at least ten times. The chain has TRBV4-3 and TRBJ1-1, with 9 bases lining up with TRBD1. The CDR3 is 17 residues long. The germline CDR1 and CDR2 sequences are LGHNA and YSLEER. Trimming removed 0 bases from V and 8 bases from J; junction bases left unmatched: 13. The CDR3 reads CASSQDLLARTGEEAFF. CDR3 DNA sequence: TGCGCCAGCAGCCAAGATTTGTTAGCTCGGACAGGGGAAGAAGCTTTCTTT.

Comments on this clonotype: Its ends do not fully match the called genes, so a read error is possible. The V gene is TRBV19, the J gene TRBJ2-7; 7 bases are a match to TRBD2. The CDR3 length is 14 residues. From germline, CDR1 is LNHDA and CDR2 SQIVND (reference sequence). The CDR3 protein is CTSSLGTGGYEQYF. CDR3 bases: TGTACCAGTAGTCTTGGCACGGGGGGCTACGAGCAGTACTTC.

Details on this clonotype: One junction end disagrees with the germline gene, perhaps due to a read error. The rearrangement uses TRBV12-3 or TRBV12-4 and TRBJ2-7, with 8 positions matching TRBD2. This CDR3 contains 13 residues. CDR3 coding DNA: TGTGCCAGCAGTTTAGGCGGGGGGTACGAGCAGCACTTC. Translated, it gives CASSLGGGYEQHF.

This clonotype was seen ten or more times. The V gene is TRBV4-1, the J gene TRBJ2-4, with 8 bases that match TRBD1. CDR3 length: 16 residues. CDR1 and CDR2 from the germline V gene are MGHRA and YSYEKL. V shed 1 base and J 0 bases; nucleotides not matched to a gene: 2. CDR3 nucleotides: TGCGCCAGCAGCCAAGGGACAGGGCTAGCCAAAAACATTCAGTACTTC. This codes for CASSQGTGLAKNIQYF.